This T cell receptor (beta chain) was sequenced in a study of persistence of HIV-infected CD4 T cells. As for the study in general: Suppressive ART had lasted a median of roughly eight years. Anti-CD3/anti-CD28 stimulation activated a higher proportion of cells than antigen stimulation, with lower memory fraction.

Sequencing used immunoSEQ version 4 in survey mode. Method: immunoSEQ multiplex PCR; TCRdb's copy keeps in-frame clones and lacks some. The sample has 40,000 or so clones; about nine tenths are singletons. Nonspecific anti-CD3/anti-CD28 bead stimulation represents the broad CD4+ T cell repertoire. Sorting selected CD4+ T cells upregulating both CD40 ligand and CD69. Suppressive ART was started during chronic HIV-1 infection in these adults. For at least 4 years, plasma HIV-1 RNA was undetectable (<50 copies/mL). A word on this clone: The antigen remains unidentified.

The sequencing here drew on CD4+ T cells sorted from PBMCs after approximately 18-hour stimulation, taken from a patient who received antiretroviral therapy. The sequence was obtained from an adult woman with HIV who was CMV-seropositive.

This CDR3 is CSASLWGTEAFF. CDR3 nucleotide sequence: TGCAGTGCTAGTCTGTGGGGGACTGAAGCTTTCTTT. The chain links TRBV20-1 to TRBJ1-1; weak D call: TRBD1 (5 bases). V gave up 3 bases and J gave up 5 bases, with 10 bases separating them. The V gene's germline CDR1 is DFQATT and CDR2 SNEGSKA (reference sequence). The CDR3 spans 12 residues.